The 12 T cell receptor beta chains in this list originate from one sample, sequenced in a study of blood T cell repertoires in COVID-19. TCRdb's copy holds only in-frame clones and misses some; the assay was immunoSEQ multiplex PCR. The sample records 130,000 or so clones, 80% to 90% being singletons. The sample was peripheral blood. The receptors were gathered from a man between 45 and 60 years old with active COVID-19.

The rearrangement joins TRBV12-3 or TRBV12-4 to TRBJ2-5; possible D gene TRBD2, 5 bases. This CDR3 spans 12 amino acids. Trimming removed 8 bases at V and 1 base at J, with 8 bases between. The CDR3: CASGGLQETQYF. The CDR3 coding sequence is TGTGCCAGCGGCGGACTCCAAGAGACCCAGTACTTC.

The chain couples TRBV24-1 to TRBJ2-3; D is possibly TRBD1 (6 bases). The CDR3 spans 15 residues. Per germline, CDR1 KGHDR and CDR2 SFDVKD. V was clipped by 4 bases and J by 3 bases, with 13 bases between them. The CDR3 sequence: CATSDDTGKTDTQYF. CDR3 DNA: TGTGCCACCAGTGACGATACAGGGAAAACAGATACGCAGTATTTT.

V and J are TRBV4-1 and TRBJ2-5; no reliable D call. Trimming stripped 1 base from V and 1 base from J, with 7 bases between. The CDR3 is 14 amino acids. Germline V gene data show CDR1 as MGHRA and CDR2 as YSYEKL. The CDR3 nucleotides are TGCGCCAGCAGCCAAGTTGCGGTCCAAGAGACCCAGTACTTC. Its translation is CASSQVAVQETQYF.

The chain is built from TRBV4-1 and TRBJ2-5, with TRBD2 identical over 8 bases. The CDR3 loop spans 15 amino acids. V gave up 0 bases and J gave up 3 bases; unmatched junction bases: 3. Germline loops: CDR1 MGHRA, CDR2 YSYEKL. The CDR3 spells CASSQDPGGKETQYF. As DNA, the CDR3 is TGCGCCAGCAGCCAAGATCCGGGGGGGAAAGAGACCCAGTACTTC.

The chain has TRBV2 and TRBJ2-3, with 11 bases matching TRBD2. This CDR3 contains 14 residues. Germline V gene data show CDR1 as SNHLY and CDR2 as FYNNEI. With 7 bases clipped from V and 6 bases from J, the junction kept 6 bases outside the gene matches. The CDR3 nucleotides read TGTGCCAGCAATAGCGGGGGGGCAGGGGATACGCAGTATTTT. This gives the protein CASNSGGAGDTQYF.

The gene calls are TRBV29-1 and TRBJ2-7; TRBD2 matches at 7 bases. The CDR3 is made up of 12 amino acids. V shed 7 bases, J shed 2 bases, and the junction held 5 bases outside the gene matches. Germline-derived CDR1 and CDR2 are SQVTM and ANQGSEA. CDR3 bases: TGCAGCGGGGGGGGAGGCCCCTACGAGCAGTACTTC. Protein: CSGGGGPYEQYF.

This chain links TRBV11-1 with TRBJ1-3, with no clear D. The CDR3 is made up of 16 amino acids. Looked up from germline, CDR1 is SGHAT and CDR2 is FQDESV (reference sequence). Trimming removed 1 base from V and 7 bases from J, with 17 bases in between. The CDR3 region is CASSLVLYGALNTIYF. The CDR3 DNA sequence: TGTGCCAGCAGCTTAGTTCTATACGGAGCCTTGAACACCATATATTTT. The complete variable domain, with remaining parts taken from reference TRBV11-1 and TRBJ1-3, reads EAEVAQSPRYKITEKSQAVAFWCDPISGHATLYWYRQILGQGPELLVQFQDESVVDDSQLPKDRFSAERLKGVDSTLKIQPAELGDSAMYLCASSLVLYGALNTIYFGEGSWLTVV.

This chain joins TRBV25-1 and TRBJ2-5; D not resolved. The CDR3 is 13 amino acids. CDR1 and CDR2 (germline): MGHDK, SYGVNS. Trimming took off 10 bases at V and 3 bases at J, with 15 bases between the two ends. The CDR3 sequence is CANQRESEETQYF. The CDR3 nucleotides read TGTGCCAACCAACGCGAGTCGGAAGAGACCCAGTACTTC.

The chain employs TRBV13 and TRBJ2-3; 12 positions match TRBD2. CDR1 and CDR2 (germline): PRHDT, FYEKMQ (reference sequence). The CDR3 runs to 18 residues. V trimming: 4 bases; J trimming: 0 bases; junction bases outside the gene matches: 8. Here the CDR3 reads CASSWTSGAGLSTDTQYF. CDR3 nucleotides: TGTGCCAGCAGCTGGACTAGCGGGGCCGGGCTGAGCACAGATACGCAGTATTTT.

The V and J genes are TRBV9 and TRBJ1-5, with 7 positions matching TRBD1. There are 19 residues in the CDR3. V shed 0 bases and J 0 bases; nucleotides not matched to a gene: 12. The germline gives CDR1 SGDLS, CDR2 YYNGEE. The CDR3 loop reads CASSVVREGQAHSNQPQHF. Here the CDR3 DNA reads TGTGCCAGCAGCGTAGTTAGAGAAGGACAGGCTCATAGCAATCAGCCCCAGCATTTT. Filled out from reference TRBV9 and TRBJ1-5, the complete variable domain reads DSGVTQTPKHLITATGQRVTLRCSPRSGDLSVYWYQQSLDQGLQFLIQYYNGEERAKGNILERFSAQQFPDLHSELNLSSLELGDSALYFCASSVVREGQAHSNQPQHFGDGTRLSIL.

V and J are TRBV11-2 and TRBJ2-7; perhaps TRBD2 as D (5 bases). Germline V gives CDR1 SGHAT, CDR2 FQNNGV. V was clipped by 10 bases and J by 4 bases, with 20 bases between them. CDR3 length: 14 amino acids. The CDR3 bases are TGTGCCACTGGAGGACTGGCGGGTGGGTACGAGCAGTACTTC. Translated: CATGGLAGGYEQYF.

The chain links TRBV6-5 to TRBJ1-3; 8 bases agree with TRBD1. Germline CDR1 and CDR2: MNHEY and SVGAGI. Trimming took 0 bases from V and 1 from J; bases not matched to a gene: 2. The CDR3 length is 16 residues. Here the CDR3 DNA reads TGTGCCAGCAGTTACTCCAGGGGGCCTTCTGGAAACACCATATATTTT. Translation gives CASSYSRGPSGNTIYF.